What follows are 26 T cell receptor beta chains derived from one specimen sequenced in a study of molecular identifiers for immune sequencing clone quantification. TCRdb analysed the PCR reads with MiXCR anew, one entry per CDR3 protein. The sample shows hundreds of thousands of distinct CDR3 sequences, about 25% of them seen only once. The sequenced sample was naive CD8+ T cells from blood, with Jurkat cell RNA spiked in. Subset here: FACS-sorted CD8+CD4-CCR7+CD45RA+ naive T cells. All receptors derive from a human donor in good health. Some libraries in this study had Jurkat cell RNA spiked in.

The chain uses TRBV5-4 and TRBJ2-5, with TRBD2 matching over 9 bases. V lost 2 bases, J lost 4 bases, and 6 bases stayed unmatched. This CDR3 is 15 amino acids long. The germline V gene encodes CDR1 SGHNT and CDR2 YYREEE (reference sequence). CDR3 DNA: TGTGCCAGCAGCTTCTCGGCGGGGGGGCTAGAGACCCAGTACTTC. This codes for CASSFSAGGLETQYF.

The J gene is TRBJ2-1, the V gene TRBV19; weak D call: TRBD2 (6 bases). The CDR3 contains 14 residues. CDR1 and CDR2 from the germline V gene are LNHDA and SQIVND (reference sequence). Trimming removed 5 bases at V and 2 bases at J, with 10 bases between. The DNA of the CDR3 is TGTGCCAGTAGTTGTGGAGGGCCCTACAATGAGCAGTTCTTC. Encoded protein: CASSCGGPYNEQFF.

There are many counts of this clonotype. The V gene is TRBV12-3 or TRBV12-4, the J gene TRBJ1-1; possible D gene TRBD1, 6 bases. The CDR3 sequence is 12 residues long. V was trimmed by 4 bases and J by 4 bases, leaving 7 bases between them. CDR3 nucleotide sequence: TGTGCCAGCAGTTGGACAGCCACTGAAGCTTTCTTT. Its translation is CASSWTATEAFF.

In this sample, this clonotype turned up a few times. The chain joins TRBV29-1 to TRBJ2-1; 7 bases are a match to TRBD2. There are 14 residues in the CDR3. V dropped 6 bases and J dropped 6; count of bases not matched to a gene: 11. From germline, CDR1 is SQVTM and CDR2 ANQGSEA. CDR3 sequence: CSVYGSAGVNEQFF. For the CDR3, the DNA is TGCAGCGTCTACGGGAGCGCGGGGGTCAATGAGCAGTTCTTC.

This clonotype was recorded at least ten times. The chain employs TRBV20-1 and TRBJ2-3; D is possibly TRBD1 or TRBD2 (5 bases each). CDR3 length: 14 amino acids. V lost 5 bases and J 1 base, leaving 13 bases between the germline ends. Looked up from germline, CDR1 is DFQATT and CDR2 is SNEGSKA (reference sequence). The CDR3 here is CSAHQGDGTDTQYF. The CDR3 DNA follows: TGCAGTGCTCACCAGGGAGACGGCACAGATACGCAGTATTTT.

V is TRBV4-1 and J is TRBJ2-7; TRBD1 agrees at 8 bases. There are 15 residues in the CDR3. V trimming: 3 bases; J trimming: 3 bases; junction bases outside the gene matches: 7. CDR1 MGHRA and CDR2 YSYEKL come from the germline V gene. The CDR3 sequence: CASSHLAGGDYEQYF. The CDR3 DNA reads as TGCGCCAGCAGCCATCTCGCAGGGGGCGACTACGAGCAGTACTTC.

V usage is TRBV7-8 and J usage is TRBJ2-5; D possibly uses TRBD1 or TRBD2 (8 bases each). Germline V gives CDR1 SGHVS, CDR2 FQNEAQ. The CDR3 runs to 17 residues. The V end was cut by 5 bases, the J end by 5 bases, with 24 bases between. The CDR3 DNA follows: TGTGCCAGCAGCCTAGGCTTCGGTAGCGGGGACAGGGAGACCCAGTACTTC. It translates to CASSLGFGSGDRETQYF.

DNA of the CDR3: TGTGCCAGTAGTCCCTACTTCGGGGGGCCCCAAGAGACCCAGTACTTC. As protein: CASSPYFGGPQETQYF. The chain links TRBV19 to TRBJ2-5; perhaps TRBD2 as D (7 bases). This CDR3 has 16 amino acids. Germline CDR1 is LNHDA and CDR2 is SQIVND (reference sequence). V was pared by 5 bases and J by 1 base, with 17 bases between.

This rearrangement joins TRBV30 to TRBJ1-1; D is uncertain. CDR1 is GTSNPN and CDR2 is SVGIG in the germline V gene (reference sequence). The CDR3 contains 14 residues. V was pared by 1 base and J by 4 bases, with 13 bases between. CDR3 bases: TGTGCCTGGAGTGAGGCCGGCTTGGGCACTGAAGCTTTCTTT. Translating it yields CAWSEAGLGTEAFF. Complete variable domain (other parts from reference TRBV30 and TRBJ1-1): SQTIHQWPATLVQPVGSPLSLECTVEGTSNPNLYWYRQAAGRGLQLLFYSVGIGQISSEVPQNLSASRPQDRQFILSSKKLLLSDSGFYLCAWSEAGLGTEAFFGQGTRLTVV.

This clonotype was observed many times. The chain is built from TRBV4-3 and TRBJ1-1; no reliable D call. The germline V and J ends were trimmed by 1 base and 0 bases, with 3 bases remaining between them. The CDR3 is made up of 13 amino acids. The germline CDR1 and CDR2 sequences are LGHNA and YSLEER. This chain's CDR3 is CASSQVVNTEAFF. The CDR3 bases are TGCGCCAGCAGCCAAGTTGTGAACACTGAAGCTTTCTTT.

This clonotype was found a few times. The chain has TRBV7-8 and TRBJ1-6; maybe TRBD1 (6 bases). Between the trimmed V and J ends, which lost 5 bases and 0 bases, there was a span of 14 bases. The CDR3 consists of 17 residues. Germline V lookup: CDR1 SGHVS, CDR2 FQNEAQ. CDR3 nucleotide sequence: TGTGCCAGCAGCCCCCAACAGGGCTCCTCCTATAATTCACCCCTCCACTTT. Amino acid sequence: CASSPQQGSSYNSPLHF.

This clonotype appeared a few times. The V call is TRBV1, the J call TRBJ2-7. TRBV1 represents a pseudogene. This CDR3 is 17 amino acids long. The CDR3 spells CTSSQVPGSEAPYEQYF. CDR3 DNA sequence: TGCACCAGCAGCCAAGTTCCCGGTTCGGAAGCGCCCTACGAGCAGTACTTC.

This clonotype was detected a few times. This chain links TRBV7-2 with TRBJ2-1; TRBD2 aligns across 11 bases. The junction had 2 bases not matched to a gene; V was cut back by 1 base and J by 6 bases. The CDR3 extends over 15 amino acids. Germline CDR1 reads SGHTA; CDR2 reads FQGNSA. Here the CDR3 reads CASSLVSGGANEQFF. CDR3 nucleotide sequence: TGTGCCAGCAGCTTAGTTAGCGGGGGGGCCAATGAGCAGTTCTTC.

This clonotype came up a few times. The genes are TRBV28 and TRBJ2-7; D might be TRBD2 (6 bases). Trimming pared 2 bases from V and 5 bases from J, leaving 16 bases between. The V gene's germline CDR1 is MDHEN and CDR2 SYDVKM. The CDR3 length is 15 residues. The CDR3 sequence: CASSLIPGDEDEQYF. The CDR3 DNA sequence: TGTGCCAGCAGTTTAATCCCGGGAGACGAGGACGAGCAGTACTTC.

The chain employs TRBV6-2 or TRBV6-3 and TRBJ2-7; TRBD1 matches 8 bases. Per germline, CDR1 MNHEY and CDR2 SVGEGT. This CDR3 is 15 amino acids long. Trimming took 6 bases from V and 2 from J; bases not matched to a gene: 9. CDR3 amino acids: CASRTWDRPPYEQYF. The DNA of the CDR3 is TGTGCCAGCAGAACCTGGGACAGGCCACCCTACGAGCAGTACTTC.

This clonotype was seen ten or more times. CDR3: CASSQDRRGPGELFF. In nucleotides, the CDR3 is TGCGCCAGCAGCCAAGATCGGCGTGGGCCCGGGGAGCTGTTTTTT. The chain employs TRBV4-3 and TRBJ2-2, with unresolved D. With 0 bases removed from V and 6 bases from J, the gap between germline ends came to 11 bases. This CDR3 has 15 residues. The germline CDR1 and CDR2 sequences are LGHNA and YSLEER.

This clonotype has ten or more counts. This chain connects TRBV19 to TRBJ2-5, with D uncertain. This CDR3 has 13 amino acids. Germline V CDR1 and CDR2: LNHDA, SQIVND (reference sequence). With 3 bases removed from V and 7 bases from J, the gap between germline ends came to 12 bases. CDR3 DNA sequence: TGTGCCAGTAGTATGGCGCATGGTGGGACCCAGTACTTC. This sequence encodes CASSMAHGGTQYF.

The V and J genes are TRBV3-1 and TRBJ1-2; a possible D gene is TRBD1 (5 bases). Germline V lookup: CDR1 LGHDT, CDR2 YNNKEL (reference sequence). The CDR3 is 14 amino acids. The V and J ends lost 1 base and 6 bases respectively, with 12 bases between them. CDR3 protein: CASSQGTNTDGYTF. CDR3 DNA sequence: TGTGCCAGCAGCCAAGGGACAAATACGGATGGCTACACCTTC.

For the CDR3, the DNA is TGTGCCAGCAGCGTAGCCGGGACAGGGTTCGACGCGCAGTACTTC. Amino acids: CASSVAGTGFDAQYF. V usage is TRBV9 and J usage is TRBJ2-7; 9 nucleotides match TRBD1. Germline trimming cut 0 bases from V and 9 bases from J; bases unmatched to any gene: 10. Germline CDR1 SGDLS, CDR2 YYNGEE. The CDR3 length is 15 residues.

The table lists this clonotype with many counts. This rearrangement joins TRBV2 to TRBJ2-3, with D possibly matching TRBD2 (5 bases). CDR1 is SNHLY, CDR2 FYNNEI, per germline. This CDR3 comprises 18 residues. Trimming left V 2 bases short and J 2 bases short, with 20 bases between. The CDR3 here is CASSESWLSGLPTDTQYF. In DNA form, the CDR3 reads TGTGCCAGCAGTGAATCATGGCTGTCCGGACTTCCCACAGATACGCAGTATTTT.

Remarks on this clonotype: Sequence at one end of the junction differs from germline and may be a read error. The J gene is TRBJ1-4, the V gene TRBV7-9; 7 bases fit TRBD1. Germline V gives CDR1 SEHNR, CDR2 FQNEAQ (reference sequence). The length of the CDR3 is 16 residues. CDR3 amino acids: CAGSELQTGWGEKLFF. The CDR3 DNA reads as TGTGCCGGCAGCGAACTCCAGACAGGGTGGGGAGAAAAACTGTTTTTT.

The rearrangement joins TRBV19 to TRBJ1-5, with TRBD1 identical over 8 bases. Germline V gene sequence: CDR1 LNHDA, CDR2 SQIVND (reference sequence). The CDR3 spans 16 residues. V trimming: 5 bases; J trimming: 2 bases; junction bases outside the gene matches: 8. The CDR3 spells CASSDSDRGRNQPQHF. CDR3 DNA sequence: TGTGCCAGTAGTGACTCTGACAGGGGCCGCAATCAGCCCCAGCATTTT.

The rearrangement links TRBV10-1 to TRBJ2-2, with D maybe TRBD1 (6 bases). The ends were cut back, 0 bases at V and 4 bases at J, with 21 bases in the middle. Germline CDR1 WNHNN, CDR2 SYGVQD (reference sequence). The CDR3 covers 19 residues. The chain's CDR3 is CASSESLSPQGSLTGELFF. CDR3 nucleotides: TGCGCCAGCAGTGAGTCGTTATCCCCACAGGGAAGTCTCACCGGGGAGCTGTTTTTT.

This clonotype was seen a handful of times. The chain couples TRBV7-6 to TRBJ2-7; maybe TRBD2 (5 bases). In germline, CDR1 is SGHVS, CDR2 FNYEAQ. The V and J ends lost 1 base and 5 bases respectively, with 9 bases between them. The CDR3 is 13 amino acids. The CDR3 DNA reads as TGTGCCAGCAGCTTAGGTTGGCGGGACGAGCAGTACTTC. Translated, it gives CASSLGWRDEQYF.

This clonotype was counted only a few times. The chain uses TRBV6-6 and TRBJ2-7, with TRBD1 matching over 9 bases. V trimming: 6 bases; J trimming: 4 bases; junction bases outside the gene matches: 10. Germline V CDR1 and CDR2: MNHNY, SVGAGI (reference sequence). This CDR3 contains 15 residues. In DNA, the CDR3 is TGTGCCAGCAGCCTAGGGGACAGGGTTTCTTACGAGCAGTACTTC. Amino acids: CASSLGDRVSYEQYF.

The chain joins TRBV11-2 to TRBJ2-1; D possibly corresponds to TRBD1 (5 bases). Trimming shortened V by 1 base and J by 9 bases, and 22 bases separated the two germline ends. The CDR3 extends over 17 amino acids. Germline assignment: CDR1 SGHAT and CDR2 FQNNGV. CDR3 in DNA: TGTGCCAGCAGCTTAGCTTTTGGAAACAGGCCCGGCGGTGAGCAGTTCTTC. Residues: CASSLAFGNRPGGEQFF. The whole variable domain, remainder taken from reference TRBV11-2 and TRBJ2-1, is EAGVAQSPRYKIIEKRQSVAFWCNPISGHATLYWYQQILGQGPKLLIQFQNNGVVDDSQLPKDRFSAERLKGVDSTLKIQPAKLEDSAVYLCASSLAFGNRPGGEQFFGPGTRLTVL.